One sample yielded the 8 T cell receptor beta chains listed below, sequenced in a study of T cells after yellow fever vaccination. From the 5' RACE reads, TCRdb called clonotypes with MiXCR, one entry per CDR3 protein. Of 400,000 or so distinct CDR3 sequences in the sample, around a tenth were seen once. Sequencing used PBMCs, obtained on the day of the first yellow fever vaccination. The receptors stem from a man between 18 and 35 years old who received the YFV17D yellow fever vaccine.

The rearrangement uses TRBV7-3 and TRBJ1-3; maybe TRBD1 (5 bases). Trimming removed 3 bases at V and 0 bases at J, with 9 bases between. CDR3 length: 15 residues. CDR1 is SGHTA, CDR2 FQGTGA, per germline. CDR3: CASSLGPNSGNTIYF. The CDR3 nucleotides read TGTGCCAGCAGCTTGGGACCGAACTCTGGAAACACCATATATTTT.

This clonotype has at least ten counts. V usage is TRBV4-1 and J usage is TRBJ1-6; maybe TRBD1 (6 bases). Germline values: CDR1 MGHRA, CDR2 YSYEKL. V was trimmed by 6 bases and J by 7 bases, leaving 7 bases between them. The CDR3 runs to 12 residues. CDR3 sequence (DNA): TGCGCCAGCAGGCAGGGGAATTCACCCCTCCACTTT. Protein sequence: CASRQGNSPLHF.

V usage is TRBV10-3 and J usage is TRBJ1-1; no reliable D call. Germline CDR1 and CDR2: ENHRY and SYGVKD. The CDR3 is 14 amino acids. V gave up 6 bases and J gave up 1 base, with 12 bases separating them. CDR3 residues: CAIRPTESNTEAFF. CDR3 nucleotides: TGTGCCATCAGACCCACCGAATCGAACACTGAAGCTTTCTTT.

At least ten counts were recorded for this clonotype. The chain recombines TRBV3-1 with TRBJ1-1; D remains ambiguous. The germline V gene encodes CDR1 LGHDT and CDR2 YNNKEL (reference sequence). There are 14 residues in the CDR3. V was shortened by 1 base and J by 5 bases, with 11 bases between the two germline ends. This chain's CDR3 is CASSQGSLRTEAFF. The CDR3, as DNA: TGTGCCAGCAGCCAAGGGAGTCTGCGGACTGAAGCTTTCTTT.

This clonotype appeared a few times. The V call is TRBV20-1, the J call TRBJ2-7, with D possibly matching TRBD1 (6 bases). The CDR3 runs to 13 residues. CDR1 DFQATT and CDR2 SNEGSKA come from the germline V gene (reference sequence). The germline V and J ends were trimmed by 3 bases and 4 bases, with 13 bases remaining between them. This chain's CDR3 is CSASNRDGYEQYV. The CDR3 region has the DNA TGCAGTGCTAGCAACAGGGATGGGTACGAGCAGTACGTC.

The V call is TRBV5-6, the J call TRBJ2-7; a possible D gene is TRBD1 (6 bases). Per germline, CDR1 SGHDT and CDR2 YYEEEE. Trimming removed 4 bases at V and 0 bases at J, with 11 bases between. CDR3 length equals 14 residues. The CDR3 reads CASSTTGFSYEQYV. Here the CDR3 DNA reads TGTGCCAGCAGCACTACAGGGTTCTCCTACGAGCAGTACGTC.

There are many counts of this clonotype. The chain is built from TRBV15 and TRBJ2-1, with D perhaps being TRBD1 or TRBD2 (5 bases each). Germline CDR1 LNHNV, CDR2 YYDKDF (reference sequence). V lost 0 bases to trimming and J lost 4 bases, with 16 bases between them. The CDR3 runs 17 residues. CDR3 sequence: CATSRDAGTQPYNEQFF. DNA for the CDR3: TGTGCCACCAGCAGAGACGCAGGGACCCAACCGTACAATGAGCAGTTCTTC.

This clonotype has only a few counts. The genes are TRBV4-1 and TRBJ2-5; 7 positions match TRBD2. Germline V gene sequence: CDR1 MGHRA, CDR2 YSYEKL. V shed 4 bases and J 2 bases; nucleotides not matched to a gene: 7. CDR3 length: 15 residues. CDR3 coding DNA: TGCGCCAGCAGCCGCGCCTGGCGGGGGCAAGAGACCCAGTACTTC. Protein sequence: CASSRAWRGQETQYF.